Listed below are T cell receptor beta chains from one sample, sequenced in a study of blood T cells in healthy people across ages. In TCRdb, the 5' RACE reads were re-called with MiXCR into one record per CDR3 protein. The table includes around 800,000 distinct CDR3 sequences, 35% to 60% detected once. The specimen sequenced was blood. All receptors derive from a man of 80 years or more in good health. CDR3s include the opening cysteine and the closing phenylalanine or tryptophan.

V	J	CDR3
TRBV24-1	TRBJ2-7	CATSKRSAGVFDEQYF
TRBV10-3	TRBJ2-5	CAISESTGTETQYF
TRBV9	TRBJ2-5	CASSVGPQETQYF
TRBV10-3	TRBJ2-5	CAISRDREEQETQYF
TRBV27	TRBJ2-7	CASSYGRLNEQYF
TRBV9	TRBJ2-7	CASSLGDDRAEEQYF
TRBV9	TRBJ2-5	CASSLLGTSDGTQYF
TRBV7-8	TRBJ1-1	CASSLRSGGGDAEAFF
TRBV6-1	TRBJ1-2	CASRSDGLGYTF
TRBV29-1	TRBJ1-1	CSGGQGADTEAFF
TRBV29-1	TRBJ2-1	CSVRLGPLKQFF
TRBV5-8	TRBJ2-1	CASSWRGTRGDEQFF
TRBV20-1	TRBJ1-2	CSARPQGTRSYTF
TRBV29-1	TRBJ2-7	CSVESKGEWGDEQYF
TRBV6-2/TRBV6-3	TRBJ2-7	CASSDDIDLKQYF
TRBV5-1	TRBJ2-3	CASSTWTSDTDTQYF
TRBV5-1	TRBJ1-2	CASSYSDRAKNGYTF
TRBV20-1	TRBJ2-7	CSARDHQHSYEQYF
TRBV7-2	NA	CASSQRAQGLAGPQTQYF
TRBV7-3	TRBJ2-1	CASSGDRRLDEQFF
TRBV7-2	TRBJ2-5	CASSSVRGGSETQYF
TRBV28	TRBJ1-2	CASTVTGFANYGYTF
TRBV12-5	TRBJ2-3	CASGLFAGGGTGTQYF
TRBV6-6	TRBJ2-5	CASIDSRGGETQYF
TRBV27	TRBJ1-2	CASSLGQPNYGYTF
TRBV29-1	TRBJ2-4	CSVRAPAKNIQYF
TRBV24-1	TRBJ2-1	CATSPGTDEQFF
TRBV6-6	TRBJ1-4	CASSYGTEYNEKLFF
TRBV25-1	TRBJ2-7	CASSEYWAGGPSYEQYF
TRBV29-1	TRBJ2-7	CSVEGVGQGSYEQYF
TRBV10-3	TRBJ2-3	CAIRREAPDTQYF
TRBV6-2/TRBV6-3	TRBJ1-5	CASSRGDLNQPQHF
TRBV9	TRBJ2-1	CASSVSGTNSYNEQFF
TRBV12-3/TRBV12-4	TRBJ1-2	CASSAGGRFYGYTF
TRBV12-3/TRBV12-4	TRBJ2-1	CASSFRGTGGEQFF
TRBV5-1	TRBJ2-1	CASSLEARDIDEQFF
TRBV9	TRBJ2-3	CASSVSRVGDTQYF
TRBV10-3	TRBJ1-2	CAIKWDGDGYTF
TRBV29-1	TRBJ2-2	CSVEISLAENTGELFF
TRBV7-2	NA	CASSLESTASTQFF
TRBV3-1	TRBJ2-1	CASSHGLGEQFF
TRBV9	TRBJ2-5	CASSRLVRAETQYF
TRBV6-2/TRBV6-3	TRBJ2-7	CASSYTQLAAVYEQYF
TRBV7-2	TRBJ2-2	CASRLAGGRNTGELFF
TRBV28	TRBJ1-1	CASSSRAPGNTEAFF
TRBV5-1	TRBJ2-5	CASSFLQGQETQYF
TRBV28	TRBJ2-3	CASSLLPGVTDTQYF
TRBV24-1	TRBJ2-5	CVTSDGDEQYF
TRBV11-2	TRBJ2-3	CASSPHWGEQYF
TRBV7-2	TRBJ2-1	CASSLGPSLEQFF
TRBV27	TRBJ2-2	CASSFASGTGELFF
TRBV19	TRBJ2-1	CASSIEVASGYYNEQFF
TRBV12-3/TRBV12-4	TRBJ2-1	CASTLLAGAYNEQFF